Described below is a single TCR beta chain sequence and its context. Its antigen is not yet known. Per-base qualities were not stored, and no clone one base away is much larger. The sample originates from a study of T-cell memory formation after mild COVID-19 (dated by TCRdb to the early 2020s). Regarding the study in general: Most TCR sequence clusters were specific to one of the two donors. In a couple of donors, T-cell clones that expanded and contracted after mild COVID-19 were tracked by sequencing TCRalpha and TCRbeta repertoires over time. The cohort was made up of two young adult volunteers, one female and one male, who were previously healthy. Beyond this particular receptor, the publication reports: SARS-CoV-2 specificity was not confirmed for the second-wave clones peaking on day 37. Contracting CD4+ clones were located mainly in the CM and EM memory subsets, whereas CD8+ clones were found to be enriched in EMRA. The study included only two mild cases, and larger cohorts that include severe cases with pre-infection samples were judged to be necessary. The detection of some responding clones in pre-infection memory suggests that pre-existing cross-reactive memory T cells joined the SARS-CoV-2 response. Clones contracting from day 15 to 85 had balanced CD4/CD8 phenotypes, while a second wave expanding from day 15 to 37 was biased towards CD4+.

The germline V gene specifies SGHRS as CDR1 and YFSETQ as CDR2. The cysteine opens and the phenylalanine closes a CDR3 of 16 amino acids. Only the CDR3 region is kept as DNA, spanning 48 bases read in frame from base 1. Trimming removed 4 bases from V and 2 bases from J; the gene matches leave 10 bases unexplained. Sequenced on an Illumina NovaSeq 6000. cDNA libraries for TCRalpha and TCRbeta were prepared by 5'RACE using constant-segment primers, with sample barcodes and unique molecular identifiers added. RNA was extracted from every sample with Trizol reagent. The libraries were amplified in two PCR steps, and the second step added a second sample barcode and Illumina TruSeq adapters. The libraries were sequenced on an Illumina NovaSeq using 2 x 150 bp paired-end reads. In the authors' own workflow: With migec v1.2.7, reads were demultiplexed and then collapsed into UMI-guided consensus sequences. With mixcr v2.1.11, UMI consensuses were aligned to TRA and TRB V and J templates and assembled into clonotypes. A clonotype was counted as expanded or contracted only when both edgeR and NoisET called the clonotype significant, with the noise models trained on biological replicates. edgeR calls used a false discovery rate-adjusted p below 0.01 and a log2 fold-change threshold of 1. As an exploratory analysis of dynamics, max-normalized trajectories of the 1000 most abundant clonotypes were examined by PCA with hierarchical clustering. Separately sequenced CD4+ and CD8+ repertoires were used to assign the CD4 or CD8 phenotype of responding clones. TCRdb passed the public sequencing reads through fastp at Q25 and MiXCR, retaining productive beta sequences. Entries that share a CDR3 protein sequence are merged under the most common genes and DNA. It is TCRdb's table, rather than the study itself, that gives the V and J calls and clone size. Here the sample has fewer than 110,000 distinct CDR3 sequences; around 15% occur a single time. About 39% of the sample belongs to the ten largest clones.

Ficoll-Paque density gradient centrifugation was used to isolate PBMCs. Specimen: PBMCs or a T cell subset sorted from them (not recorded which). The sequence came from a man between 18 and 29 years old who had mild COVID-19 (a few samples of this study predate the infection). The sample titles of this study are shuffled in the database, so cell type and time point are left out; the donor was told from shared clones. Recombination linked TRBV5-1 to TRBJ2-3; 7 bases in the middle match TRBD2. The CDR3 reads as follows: CASSPGEGPFTDTQYF. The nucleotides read TGCGCCAGCAGCCCCGGGGAGGGGCCATTCACAGATACGCAGTATTTT. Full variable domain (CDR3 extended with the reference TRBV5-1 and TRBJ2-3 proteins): KAGVTQTPRYLIKTRGQQVTLSCSPISGHRSVSWYQQTPGQGLQFLFEYFSETQRNKGNFPGRFSGRQFSNSRSEMNVSTLELGDSALYLCASSPGEGPFTDTQYFGPGTRLTVL.